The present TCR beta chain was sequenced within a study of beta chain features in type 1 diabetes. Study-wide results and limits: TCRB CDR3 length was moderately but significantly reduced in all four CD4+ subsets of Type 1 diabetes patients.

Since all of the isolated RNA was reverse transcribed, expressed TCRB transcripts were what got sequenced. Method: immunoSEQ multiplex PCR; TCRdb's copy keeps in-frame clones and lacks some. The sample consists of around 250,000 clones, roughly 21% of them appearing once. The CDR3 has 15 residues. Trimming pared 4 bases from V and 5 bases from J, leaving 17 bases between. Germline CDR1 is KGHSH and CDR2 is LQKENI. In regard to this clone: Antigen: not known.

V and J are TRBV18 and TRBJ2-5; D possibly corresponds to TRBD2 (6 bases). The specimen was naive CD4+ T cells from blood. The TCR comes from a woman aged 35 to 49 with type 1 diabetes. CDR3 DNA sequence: TGTGCCAGCTCACTGCCTGGGACTTCAAGGGAGACCCAGTACTTC. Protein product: CASSLPGTSRETQYF.